The T cell receptor (beta chain) described here comes from a study of post-analysis software for immune sequencing data. In its sample, this clonotype was seen a few times. Antigen: not known. The germline CDR1 and CDR2 sequences are MDHEN and SYDVKM. The CDR3 is 13 amino acids. Prepared libraries of TCR beta cDNA carried unique molecular identifiers. From the PCR reads, TCRdb called clonotypes with MiXCR, one entry per CDR3 protein. The sample carries fewer than 850,000 distinct CDR3 sequences, 25% to 30% recorded once. Findings and caveats of the study: A few TRBV segments, TRBV5-6, TRBV5-1 and TRBV20-1 among them, were found more frequent in patients than controls.

J is TRBJ2-5 and V is TRBV28, with D perhaps TRBD2 (5 bases). The tail of the sequence fits TRBJ2-7 better, so the J call may be wrong. Sequencing input: blood. The receptor's source is a girl aged 5 to 17 with multiple sclerosis. For the CDR3, the DNA is TGTGCCAGCAGTCACCGGGAACCCTACGAGCAGTACTTC. As protein: CASSHREPYEQYF.